This T cell receptor (beta chain) comes out of a study of Ad26.COV2.S vaccination and SARS-CoV-2 variants. Study-wide context: A COV1001 Ad26.COV2.S trial-arm participant provided the sample. Intramuscular Ad26.COV2.S at 5x10^10 or 1x10^11 viral particles. Whole-study results and caveats: Recipients of vaccine and of placebo showed similar breadth of their non-spike TCR repertoires.

About this clone: Antigen: not known.

The CDR3 covers 13 residues. Trimming took off 5 bases at V and 5 bases at J, with 12 bases between the two ends. Germline V CDR1 and CDR2: LNHDA, SQIVND (reference sequence). The treatment was: around 19 received Ad26.COV2.S at low or high dose, single or two shots; roughly 5 received placebo; per-sample allocation not given. Each sample was drawn 63 days after the first injection (of vaccine or placebo). This adult donor, from Boston, was 18-55 years old. The table came from immunoSEQ multiplex PCR; TCRdb's copy has only in-frame clones and leaves some out. The sample contains over 250,000 clones, about 89% of which appear only once.

The TCR originated in a person aged 18-65 years who received the Ad26.COV2.S COVID-19 vaccine or a placebo. This chain uses TRBV19 with TRBJ1-2; possible D gene TRBD1, 5 bases. The sequenced sample was peripheral blood, obtained in a trial of Ad26.COV2.S vaccine versus placebo. This CDR3 reads CASSEGSWYGYTF. The CDR3 bases are TGTGCCAGTAGTGAGGGGAGCTGGTATGGCTACACCTTC.